Detailed here is one T cell receptor (beta chain). The sample originates from a study of PD-L1 blockade in urothelial cancer. Time point here: pretreatment peripheral blood. This table comes from immunoSEQ multiplex PCR, and its TCRdb copy is limited to in-frame clones, with some not included. The table has 130,000 or so clones, approximately 88% seen once; the top ten hold 3.2%. The clonotype was recovered from a man aged 45-65 years with urothelial cancer. The starting material was PBMCs, obtained around atezolizumab (anti-PD-L1) treatment.

CDR3 coding DNA: TGTGCCAGCAGTCCGGGACAGAAACAGCCCCAGCATTTT. This sequence encodes CASSPGQKQPQHF. The V call is TRBV7-9, the J call TRBJ1-5; 7 nucleotides agree with TRBD1. With 6 bases clipped from V and 7 bases from J, the junction kept 6 bases outside the gene matches. The CDR3 has 13 residues. From germline, CDR1 is SEHNR and CDR2 FQNEAQ (reference sequence).